The entry that follows covers one TCR beta chain sequence. What it binds is not known. This entry comes from a study of shared clonotypes between healthy human individuals. CDR3 size: 13 residues. The V gene's germline CDR1 is MNHNS and CDR2 SASEGT. Between the trimmed V and J ends, which lost 5 bases and 1 base, there was a span of 8 bases. In the original workflow: Filtering differed because ImmunoSEQ produced junction-only sequences that carried no quality scores. Libraries were prepared by immunoSEQ multiplex PCR; TCRdb keeps only in-frame clonotypes and omits some of them. D and trimming were read from the DNA, whereas the V and J calls and clone size are those reported in that table. The sample records 2,500,000 or so clones, 90% to 95% being singletons. Findings and limits, study-wide: Although depth was large, rarefaction showed that sequencing of the sorted subsets was incomplete. Compared with memory subsets, naive subsets generally had larger estimated richness. Donors were few, which limited the genetic and exposure-history diversity represented.

This TCR came from a man younger than 30 in good health. Specimen: naive CD4+ T cells sorted from blood. Subset meaning: CD45RA+ positively selected. The genes are TRBV6-1 and TRBJ1-1; unclear D gene. The DNA for the CDR3 is TGTGCCAGCAGTAGACATACGAACACTGAAGCTTTCTTT. It encodes CASSRHTNTEAFF.